Presented here are 11 T cell receptor beta chains from one specimen sequenced in a study of blood T cell repertoires in COVID-19. Data came from immunoSEQ multiplex PCR; TCRdb stores just in-frame clones and leaves some out. The sample has approximately 200,000 clones, less than 90% seen once; the top ten hold 4.5% to 5.5%. Sequenced: peripheral blood. The receptor set was obtained from a woman aged 60-75 years who had recovered from COVID-19.

The V call is TRBV29-1, the J call TRBJ2-1, with a possible D match to TRBD1 (5 bases). Trimming stripped 7 bases from V and 0 bases from J, with 16 bases between. The germline CDR1 and CDR2 sequences are SQVTM and ANQGSEA. The CDR3 runs 15 residues. The CDR3 loop reads CSGRQSTVSYNEQFF. The CDR3 bases are TGCAGCGGCCGACAGTCTACGGTCTCCTACAATGAGCAGTTCTTC.

In DNA form, the CDR3 reads TGCGCCAGCAGCTTGGCCGCGGGGACTGGCTACAATGAGCAGTTCTTC. It specifies CASSLAAGTGYNEQFF. V is TRBV5-1 and J is TRBJ2-1; a possible D gene is TRBD2 (6 bases). The CDR3 covers 16 residues. The ends were cut back, 0 bases at V and 3 bases at J, with 13 bases in the middle. Germline-derived CDR1 and CDR2 are SGHRS and YFSETQ. Full variable domain (remainder filled in from reference TRBV5-1 and TRBJ2-1): KAGVTQTPRYLIKTRGQQVTLSCSPISGHRSVSWYQQTPGQGLQFLFEYFSETQRNKGNFPGRFSGRQFSNSRSEMNVSTLELGDSALYLCASSLAAGTGYNEQFFGPGTRLTVL.

V usage is TRBV27 and J usage is TRBJ1-6; D is undetermined. The CDR3 contains 11 residues. Looked up from germline, CDR1 is MNHEY and CDR2 is SMNVEV (reference sequence). Trimming shortened V by 8 bases and J by 6 bases, and 5 bases separated the two germline ends. CDR3 protein: CASGFNSPLHF. DNA for the CDR3: TGTGCCAGCGGCTTTAATTCACCCCTCCACTTT.

This clone was observed a handful of times. This chain joins TRBV12-3 or TRBV12-4 and TRBJ1-3, with D hard to call. V shed 6 bases and J shed 4 bases, with 10 bases lying between them. This CDR3 region has 13 residues. Written as DNA, the CDR3 is TGTGCCAGCAGGGACTCGGTCGGAAACACCATATATTTT. Its protein is CASRDSVGNTIYF.

The chain links TRBV21-1 to TRBJ2-1; the D call in the table, TRBD2, was not verified against the DNA. TRBV21-1 has pseudogene status. The CDR3 has 19 residues. The CDR3 DNA reads as TGTGCCAGCAGCAAACTAGCGGGGGGGCAATATAGCTCCTACAATGAGCAGTTCTTC. It codes for CASSKLAGGQYSSYNEQFF.

The sample holds one count of this clone. The chain employs TRBV6-1 and TRBJ2-3; possibly TRBD2 for D (6 bases). The ends were cut back, 3 bases at V and 7 bases at J, with 23 bases in the middle. Germline CDR1 is MNHNS and CDR2 is SASEGT. The CDR3 covers 17 residues. CDR3 loop: CASSDQLLAPGWNTQYF. The CDR3, as DNA: TGTGCCAGCAGTGACCAGCTACTAGCACCTGGATGGAATACGCAGTATTTT.

This chain uses TRBV27 with TRBJ2-1, with D possibly being TRBD2 (5 bases). Trimming pared 3 bases from V and 3 bases from J, leaving 15 bases between. CDR1 is MNHEY and CDR2 is SMNVEV in the germline V gene (reference sequence). This CDR3 has 16 amino acids. The CDR3 coding sequence is TGTGCCAGCAGTTTTCTCCGACTATTAGGCTACAATGAGCAGTTCTTC. It specifies CASSFLRLLGYNEQFF.

This chain connects TRBV5-6 to TRBJ2-7; TRBD1 matches at 7 bases. The CDR3 has 14 amino acids. CDR1 and CDR2 from the germline V gene are SGHDT and YYEEEE. Unmatched junction bases numbered 9, after V lost 7 bases and J lost 2 bases. The CDR3 protein is CASGQRDSPYEQYF. Written as DNA, the CDR3 is TGTGCCAGCGGCCAACGGGACAGCCCCTACGAGCAGTACTTC.

V and J are TRBV4-2 and TRBJ2-7; 9 nucleotides agree with TRBD1. J gave up 5 bases and V 1 base, and 9 bases lay outside the gene matches. This CDR3 is 16 amino acids long. The germline gives CDR1 LGHNA, CDR2 YNFKEQ. The CDR3 region has the DNA TGTGCCAGCAGCCAAGGGGATGGACAGGGGAGAGACGAGCAGTACTTC. Translation gives CASSQGDGQGRDEQYF.

This clone showed up just a few times. The chain joins TRBV7-6 to TRBJ1-5, with D possibly TRBD1 on 5 matching bases. The CDR3 contains 17 residues. Germline CDR1 and CDR2: SGHVS and FNYEAQ. The V and J ends lost 4 bases and 0 bases respectively, with 16 bases between them. Here the CDR3 reads CASSSVVGRGSNQPQHF. The CDR3 DNA reads as TGTGCCAGCAGCTCTGTCGTGGGGCGGGGTAGCAATCAGCCCCAGCATTTT. Full variable domain (missing parts from reference TRBV7-6 and TRBJ1-5): GAGVSQSPRYKVTKRGQDVALRCDPISGHVSLYWYRQALGQGPEFLTYFNYEAQQDKSGLPNDRFSAERPEGSISTLTIQRTEQRDSAMYRCASSSVVGRGSNQPQHFGDGTRLSIL.

This chain connects TRBV2 to TRBJ1-2; D might be TRBD1 (5 bases). Trimming left V 0 bases short and J 6 bases short, with 8 bases between. Germline CDR1 reads SNHLY; CDR2 reads FYNNEI. The CDR3 has 13 residues. The CDR3 region has the DNA TGTGCCAGCAGTGAAGCGCGGGGGGATGGCTACACCTTC. Protein: CASSEARGDGYTF.